A selection of T cell receptor beta chains follows, all from one sample in a study of CD8 T cells in ankylosing spondylitis. TCRdb called the 5' RACE reads again in MiXCR, with one record for every CDR3 protein. Of under 450,000 distinct CDR3 sequences listed, around 20% are singletons. The specimen was blood, either unsorted or a sorted T cell fraction (not recorded which). Source of these receptors: a male donor with ankylosing spondylitis or in good health (not recorded which). The CDR3 runs from the conserved cysteine through the conserved F or W. The listing skips clone size in some rows; elsewhere it reads once, few, many or a size class.

clone size	V gene	CDR3 protein
many	TRBV20-1	CSARSGGYEQYF
.	TRBV27	CASSWEWAYGELFF
.	TRBV27	CASSLTGLSAEAFF
many	TRBV27	CASSSGGAETQYF
few	TRBV29-1	CSVLSGPDDEQFF
.	TRBV4-1	CASSPGGRPTITYEQYF
few	TRBV29-1	CSVDVQGASEQYF
few	TRBV11-2	CASSLDAGLETQYF
few	TRBV28	CASTPQRGNSPLHF
.	TRBV12-3/TRBV12-4	CASSFSQASGDEQYF
few	TRBV5-5	CASTSTRGGEQFF
.	TRBV7-9	CASSFTGGSATGELFF
few	TRBV7-9	CASSRMGGDVEQYF
.	TRBV29-1	CSVATVSGANVLTF